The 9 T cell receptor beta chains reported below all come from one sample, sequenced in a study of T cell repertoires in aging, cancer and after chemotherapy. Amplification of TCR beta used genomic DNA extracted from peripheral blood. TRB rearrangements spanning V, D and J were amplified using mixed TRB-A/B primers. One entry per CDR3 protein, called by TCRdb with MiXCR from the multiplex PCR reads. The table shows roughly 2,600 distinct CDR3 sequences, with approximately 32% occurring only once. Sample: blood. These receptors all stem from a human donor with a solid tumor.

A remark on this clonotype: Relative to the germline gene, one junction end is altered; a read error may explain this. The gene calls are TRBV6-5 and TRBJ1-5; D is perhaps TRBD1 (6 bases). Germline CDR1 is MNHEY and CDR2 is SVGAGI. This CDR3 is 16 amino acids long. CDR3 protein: CASSEWTARSNQPQHF. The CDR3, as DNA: TGCGCCAGCAGTGAGTGGACAGCGCGTAGCAATCAGCCCCAGCATTTT.

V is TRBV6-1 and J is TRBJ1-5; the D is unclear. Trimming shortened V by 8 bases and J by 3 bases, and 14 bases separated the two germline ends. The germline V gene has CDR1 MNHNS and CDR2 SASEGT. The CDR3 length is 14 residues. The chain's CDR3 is CASLKGSNNQPQHF. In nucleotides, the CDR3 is TGTGCCAGCTTAAAAGGAAGTAACAATCAGCCCCAGCATTTT.

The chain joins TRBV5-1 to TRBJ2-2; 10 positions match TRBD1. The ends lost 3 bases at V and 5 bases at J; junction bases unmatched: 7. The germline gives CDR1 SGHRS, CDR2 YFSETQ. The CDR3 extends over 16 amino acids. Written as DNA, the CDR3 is TGCGCCAGCAGCTCCGACAGGGGGCTGGGAACCGGGGAGCTGTTTTTT. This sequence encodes CASSSDRGLGTGELFF.

CDR3: CASSPTTGRRNQPQHF. CDR3 bases: TGTGCCAGTAGTCCAACGACAGGGAGGAGGAATCAGCCCCAGCATTTT. The chain carries TRBV19 and TRBJ1-5; TRBD1 matches 7 bases. CDR1 is LNHDA, CDR2 SQIVND, per germline (reference sequence). CDR3 length equals 16 residues. The trim removed 5 bases at V and 4 bases at J, leaving 11 bases unmatched. The full variable domain, its missing parts supplied by reference TRBV19 and TRBJ1-5, is DGGITQSPKYLFRKEGQNVTLSCEQNLNHDAMYWYRQDPGQGLRLIYYSQIVNDFQKGDIAEGYSVSREKKESFPLTVTSAQKNPTAFYLCASSPTTGRRNQPQHFGDGTRLSIL.

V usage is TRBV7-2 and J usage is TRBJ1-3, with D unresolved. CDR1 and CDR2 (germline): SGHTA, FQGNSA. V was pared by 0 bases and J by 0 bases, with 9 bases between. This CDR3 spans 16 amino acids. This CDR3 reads CASSLAATSSGNTIYF. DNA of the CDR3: TGTGCCAGCAGCTTAGCAGCGACGAGCTCTGGAAACACCATATATTTT.

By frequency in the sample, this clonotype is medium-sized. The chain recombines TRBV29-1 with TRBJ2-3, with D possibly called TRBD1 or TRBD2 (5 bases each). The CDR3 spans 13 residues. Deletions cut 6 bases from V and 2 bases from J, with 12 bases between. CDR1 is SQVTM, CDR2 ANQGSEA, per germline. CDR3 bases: TGCAGCGTCCGGACGGGACCCACAGATACGCAGTATTTT. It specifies CSVRTGPTDTQYF.

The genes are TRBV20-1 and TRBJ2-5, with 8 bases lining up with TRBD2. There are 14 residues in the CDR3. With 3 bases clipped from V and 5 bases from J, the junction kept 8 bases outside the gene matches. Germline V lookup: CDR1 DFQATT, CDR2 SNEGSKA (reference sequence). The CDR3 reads CSASPGLAGETQYF. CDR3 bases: TGCAGTGCTAGTCCGGGCTTAGCGGGGGAGACCCAGTACTTC.

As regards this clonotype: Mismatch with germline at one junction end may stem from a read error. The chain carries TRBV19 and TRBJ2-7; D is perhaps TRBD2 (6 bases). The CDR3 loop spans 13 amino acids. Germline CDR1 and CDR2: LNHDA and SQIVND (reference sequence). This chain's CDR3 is CASSIRVDYKQYF. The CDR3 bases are TGTGCCAGTAGTATTCGTGTGGACTACAAGCAGTACTTC.

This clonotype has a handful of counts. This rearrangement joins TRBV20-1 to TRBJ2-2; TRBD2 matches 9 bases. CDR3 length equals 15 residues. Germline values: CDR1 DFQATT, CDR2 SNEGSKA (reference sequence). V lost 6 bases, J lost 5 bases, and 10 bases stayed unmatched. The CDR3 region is CSAFAGGLGTGELFF. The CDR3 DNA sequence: TGCAGTGCCTTTGCGGGGGGGTTGGGGACCGGGGAGCTGTTTTTT.